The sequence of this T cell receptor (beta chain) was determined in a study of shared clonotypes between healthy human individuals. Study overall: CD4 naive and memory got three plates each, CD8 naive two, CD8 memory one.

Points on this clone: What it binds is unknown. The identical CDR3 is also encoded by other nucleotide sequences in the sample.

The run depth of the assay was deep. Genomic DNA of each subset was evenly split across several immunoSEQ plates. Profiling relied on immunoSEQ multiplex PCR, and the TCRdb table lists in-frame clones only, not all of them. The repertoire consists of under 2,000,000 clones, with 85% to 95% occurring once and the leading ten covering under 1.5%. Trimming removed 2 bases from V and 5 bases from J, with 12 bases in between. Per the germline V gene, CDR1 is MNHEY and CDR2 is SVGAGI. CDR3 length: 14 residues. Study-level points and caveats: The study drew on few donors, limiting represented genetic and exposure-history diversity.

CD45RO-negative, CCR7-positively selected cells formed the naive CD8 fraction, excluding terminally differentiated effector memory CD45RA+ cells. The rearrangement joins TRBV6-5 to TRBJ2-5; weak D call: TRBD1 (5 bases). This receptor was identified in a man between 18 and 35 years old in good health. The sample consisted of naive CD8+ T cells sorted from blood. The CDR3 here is CASSYVGVEETQYF. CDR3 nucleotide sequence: TGTGCCAGCAGTTACGTAGGGGTTGAGGAGACCCAGTACTTC.